The 4 T cell receptor beta chains listed next were all sequenced from one sample in a study of response to subunit inactivated influenza vaccine. Using its own MiXCR run on the RT-PCR reads, TCRdb lists one record per CDR3 protein. In the table there are 540,000 or so distinct CDR3 sequences, 10% to 15% of which are singletons. The sequencing here drew on PBMCs from blood, taken 40 to 50 days after vaccination. Every receptor here comes from a man aged 45-65 years who received an inactivated influenza vaccine.

The chain links TRBV20-1 to TRBJ2-1; D is unclear. This CDR3 comprises 16 residues. The V end was cut by 0 bases, the J end by 5 bases, with 17 bases between. Germline V CDR1 and CDR2: DFQATT, SNEGSKA (reference sequence). The CDR3 DNA sequence: TGCAGTGCTAGAGATCCCCGGGTCGGGCTTCACAATGAGCAGTTCTTC. This translates into CSARDPRVGLHNEQFF.

The rearrangement uses TRBV28 and TRBJ2-2; the D gene could be TRBD1 or TRBD2 (5 bases each). This CDR3 region has 14 residues. V gave up 3 bases and J gave up 6 bases, with 11 bases separating them. Germline CDR1 is MDHEN and CDR2 is SYDVKM. The CDR3 coding sequence is TGTGCCAGCAGTTTCCCAGGGAGCGCCGGGGAGCTGTTTTTT. Amino acids: CASSFPGSAGELFF.

The gene calls are TRBV7-2 and TRBJ2-2; weak D call: TRBD2 (7 bases). Trimming removed 3 bases at V and 4 bases at J, with 15 bases between. The germline CDR1 and CDR2 sequences are SGHTA and FQGNSA. This CDR3 contains 16 residues. The CDR3 DNA sequence: TGTGCCAGCAGCTTGACCGGGGGGCTCTTCACCGGGGAGCTGTTTTTT. Residues: CASSLTGGLFTGELFF.

A few counts support this clonotype. The rearrangement joins TRBV7-2 to TRBJ2-4; 8 bases are shared with TRBD1. V lost 1 base, J lost 3 bases, and 8 bases stayed unmatched. The germline CDR1 and CDR2 sequences are SGHTA and FQGNSA. The CDR3 extends over 17 amino acids. The CDR3 nucleotides are TGTGCCAGCAGCTTAGGCCAGGGGGCTTGGGTCAAAAACATTCAGTACTTC. Its translation: CASSLGQGAWVKNIQYF.